This TCR beta chain was identified during a study of regulatory T cells in long-lasting Graves disease. Time point: persistent/refractory GD, antithyroid drugs over 5 years with positive TRAb. Scientists built the TCR library using RNA that was extracted from PBMCs. This CDR3 comprises 12 residues. With 8 bases removed from V and 5 bases from J, the gap between germline ends came to 15 bases. Germline values: CDR1 GTSNPN, CDR2 SVGIG (reference sequence). The TCR beta library used iRepertoire HTBI primers with Arm-PCR amplification of CDR3. TCRdb fed the multiplex PCR reads into MiXCR, producing one record per CDR3 protein. The profile shows a few hundred thousand distinct CDR3 sequences, around 24% of them singletons. In its sample, this clonotype was seen a few times.

The receptor comes from a female donor with Graves disease. The V and J genes are TRBV30 and TRBJ1-1; D is undetermined. Sequencing was performed on peripheral blood mononuclear cells (PBMCs), taken when the disease was refractory, from a patient treated with antithyroid drugs. Here the CDR3 reads CARRLPGTEAFF. CDR3 sequence (DNA): TGTGCCAGACGCCTCCCGGGAACTGAAGCTTTCTTT.